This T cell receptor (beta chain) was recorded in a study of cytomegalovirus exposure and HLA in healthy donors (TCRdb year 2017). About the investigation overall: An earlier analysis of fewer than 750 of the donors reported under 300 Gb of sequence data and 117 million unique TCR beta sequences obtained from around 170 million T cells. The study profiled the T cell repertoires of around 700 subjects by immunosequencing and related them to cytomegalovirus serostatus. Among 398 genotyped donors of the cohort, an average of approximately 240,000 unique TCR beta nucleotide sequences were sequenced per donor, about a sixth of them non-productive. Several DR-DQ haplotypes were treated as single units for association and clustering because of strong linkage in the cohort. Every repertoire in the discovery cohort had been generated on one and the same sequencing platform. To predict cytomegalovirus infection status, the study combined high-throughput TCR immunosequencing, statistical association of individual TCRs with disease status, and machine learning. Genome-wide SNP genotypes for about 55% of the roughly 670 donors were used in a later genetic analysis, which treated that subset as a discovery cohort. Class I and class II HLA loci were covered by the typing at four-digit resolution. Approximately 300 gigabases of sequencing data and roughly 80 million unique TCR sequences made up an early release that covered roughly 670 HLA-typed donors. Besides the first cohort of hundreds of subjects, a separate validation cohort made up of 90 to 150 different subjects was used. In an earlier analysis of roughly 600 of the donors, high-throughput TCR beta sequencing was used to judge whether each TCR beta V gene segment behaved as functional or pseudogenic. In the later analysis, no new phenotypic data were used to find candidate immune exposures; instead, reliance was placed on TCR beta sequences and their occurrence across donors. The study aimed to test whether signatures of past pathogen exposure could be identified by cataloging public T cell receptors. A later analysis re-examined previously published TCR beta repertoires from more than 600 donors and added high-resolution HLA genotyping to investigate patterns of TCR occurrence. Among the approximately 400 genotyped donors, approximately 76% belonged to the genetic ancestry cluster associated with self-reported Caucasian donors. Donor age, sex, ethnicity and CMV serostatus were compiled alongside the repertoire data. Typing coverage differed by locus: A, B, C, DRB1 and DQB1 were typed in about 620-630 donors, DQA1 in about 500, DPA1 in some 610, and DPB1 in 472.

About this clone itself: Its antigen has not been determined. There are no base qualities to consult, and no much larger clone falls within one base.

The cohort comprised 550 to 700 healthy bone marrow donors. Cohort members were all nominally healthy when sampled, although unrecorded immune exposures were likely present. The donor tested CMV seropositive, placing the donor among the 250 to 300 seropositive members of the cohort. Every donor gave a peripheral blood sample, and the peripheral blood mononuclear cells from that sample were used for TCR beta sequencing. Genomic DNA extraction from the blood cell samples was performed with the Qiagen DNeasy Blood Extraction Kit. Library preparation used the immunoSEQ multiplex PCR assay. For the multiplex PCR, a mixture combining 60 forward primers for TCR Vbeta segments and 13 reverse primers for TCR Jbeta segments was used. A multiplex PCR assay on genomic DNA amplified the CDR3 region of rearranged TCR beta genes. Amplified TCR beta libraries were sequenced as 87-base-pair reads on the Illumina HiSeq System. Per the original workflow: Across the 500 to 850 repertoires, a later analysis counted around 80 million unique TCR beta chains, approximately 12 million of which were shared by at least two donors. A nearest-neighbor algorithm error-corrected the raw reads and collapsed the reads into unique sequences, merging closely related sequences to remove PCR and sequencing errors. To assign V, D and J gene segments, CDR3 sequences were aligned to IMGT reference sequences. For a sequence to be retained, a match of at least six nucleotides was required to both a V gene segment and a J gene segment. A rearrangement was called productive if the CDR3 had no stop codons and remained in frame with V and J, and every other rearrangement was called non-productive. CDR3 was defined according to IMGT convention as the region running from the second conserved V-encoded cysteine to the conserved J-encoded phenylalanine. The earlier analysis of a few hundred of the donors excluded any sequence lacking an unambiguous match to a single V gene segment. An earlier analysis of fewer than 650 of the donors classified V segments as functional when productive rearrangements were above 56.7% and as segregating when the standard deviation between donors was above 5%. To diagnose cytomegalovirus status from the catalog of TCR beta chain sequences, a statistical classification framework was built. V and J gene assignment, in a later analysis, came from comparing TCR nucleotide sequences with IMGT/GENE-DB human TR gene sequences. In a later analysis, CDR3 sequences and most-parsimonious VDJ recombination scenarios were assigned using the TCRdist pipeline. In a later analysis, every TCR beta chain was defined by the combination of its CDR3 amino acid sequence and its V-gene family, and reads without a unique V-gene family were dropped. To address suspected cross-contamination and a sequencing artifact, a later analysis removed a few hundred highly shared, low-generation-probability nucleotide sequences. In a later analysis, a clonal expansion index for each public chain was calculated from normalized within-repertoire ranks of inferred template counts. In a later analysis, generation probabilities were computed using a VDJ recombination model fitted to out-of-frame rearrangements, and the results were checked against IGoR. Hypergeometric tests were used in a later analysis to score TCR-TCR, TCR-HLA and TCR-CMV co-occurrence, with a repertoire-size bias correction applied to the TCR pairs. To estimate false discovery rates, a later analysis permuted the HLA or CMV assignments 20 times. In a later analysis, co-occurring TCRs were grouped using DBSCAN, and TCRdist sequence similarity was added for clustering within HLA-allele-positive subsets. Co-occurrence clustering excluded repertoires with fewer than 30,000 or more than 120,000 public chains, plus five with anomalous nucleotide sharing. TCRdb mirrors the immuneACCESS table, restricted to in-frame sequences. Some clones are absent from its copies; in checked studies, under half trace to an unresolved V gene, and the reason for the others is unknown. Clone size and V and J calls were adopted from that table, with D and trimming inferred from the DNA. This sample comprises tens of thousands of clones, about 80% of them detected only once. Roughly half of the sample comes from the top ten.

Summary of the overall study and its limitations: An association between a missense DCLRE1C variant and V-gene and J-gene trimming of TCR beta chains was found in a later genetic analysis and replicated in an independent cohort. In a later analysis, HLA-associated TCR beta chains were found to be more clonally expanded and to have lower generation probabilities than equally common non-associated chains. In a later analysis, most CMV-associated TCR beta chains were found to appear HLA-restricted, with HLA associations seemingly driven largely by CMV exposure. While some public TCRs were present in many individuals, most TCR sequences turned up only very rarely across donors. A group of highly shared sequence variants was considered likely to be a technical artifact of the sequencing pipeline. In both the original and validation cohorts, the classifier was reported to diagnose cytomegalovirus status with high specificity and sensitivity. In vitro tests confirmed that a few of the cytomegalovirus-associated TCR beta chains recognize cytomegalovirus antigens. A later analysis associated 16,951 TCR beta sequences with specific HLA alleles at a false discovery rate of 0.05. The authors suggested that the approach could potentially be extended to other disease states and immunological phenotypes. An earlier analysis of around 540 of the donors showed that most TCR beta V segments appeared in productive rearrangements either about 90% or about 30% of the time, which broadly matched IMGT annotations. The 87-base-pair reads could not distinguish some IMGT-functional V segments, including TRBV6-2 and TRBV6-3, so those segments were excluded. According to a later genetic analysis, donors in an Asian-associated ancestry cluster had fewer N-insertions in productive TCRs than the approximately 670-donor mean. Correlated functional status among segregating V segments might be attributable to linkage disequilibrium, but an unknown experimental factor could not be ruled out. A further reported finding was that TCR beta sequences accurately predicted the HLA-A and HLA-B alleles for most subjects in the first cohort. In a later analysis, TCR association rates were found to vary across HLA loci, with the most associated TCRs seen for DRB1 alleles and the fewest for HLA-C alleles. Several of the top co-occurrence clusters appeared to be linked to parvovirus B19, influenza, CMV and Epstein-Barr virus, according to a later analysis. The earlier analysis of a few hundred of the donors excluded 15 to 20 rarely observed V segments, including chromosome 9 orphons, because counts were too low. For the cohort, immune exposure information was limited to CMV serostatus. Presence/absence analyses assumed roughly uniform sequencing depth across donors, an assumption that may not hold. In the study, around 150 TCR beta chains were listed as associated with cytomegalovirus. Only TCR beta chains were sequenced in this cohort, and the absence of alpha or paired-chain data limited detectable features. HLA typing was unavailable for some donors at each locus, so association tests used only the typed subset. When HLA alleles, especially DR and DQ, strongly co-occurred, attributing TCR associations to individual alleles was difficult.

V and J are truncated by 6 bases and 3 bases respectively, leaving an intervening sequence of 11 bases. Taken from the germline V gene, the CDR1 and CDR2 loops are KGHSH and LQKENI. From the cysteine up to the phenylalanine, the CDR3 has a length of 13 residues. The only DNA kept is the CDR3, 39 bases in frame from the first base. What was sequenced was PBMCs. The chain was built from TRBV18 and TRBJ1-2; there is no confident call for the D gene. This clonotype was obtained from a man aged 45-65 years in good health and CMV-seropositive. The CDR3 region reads CASSPEVDYGYTF. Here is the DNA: TGTGCCAGCTCCCCTGAGGTAGACTATGGCTACACCTTC.